This T cell receptor (beta chain) was retrieved from a study of blood T cells in healthy people across ages. A second roughly 7 to 12 cycle PCR used barcoded and J-beta primers. A 12-random-nucleotide template-switch adaptor tagged each cDNA molecule. TCRdb re-called the 5' RACE reads with MiXCR, one entry per CDR3 protein. The data contain over a million distinct CDR3 sequences, approximately 59% of them singletons. The study, taken as a whole, reports: Estimates of diversity drawn from one million T cells were considered underestimates.

Germline loops: CDR1 SGHRS, CDR2 YFSETQ. The CDR3 sequence is 17 residues long. With 2 bases removed from V and 0 bases from J, the gap between germline ends came to 18 bases. As for this clonotype: Antigen unknown.

The receptor was isolated from a man aged 18 to 29 in good health. The sample comprised blood. This chain connects TRBV5-1 to TRBJ2-7; no reliable D call. CDR3 nucleotide sequence: TGCGCCAGCAGCTTCGTGTCGGCACGATTCCCCTCCTACGAGCAGTACTTC. Protein sequence: CASSFVSARFPSYEQYF.